These 14 T cell receptor beta chains originate from one sample sequenced in a study of T cells in localized non-small cell lung cancer. Only in-frame clones appear in the TCRdb table, and some are missing; sequencing was by immunoSEQ multiplex PCR. The sample has around 28,000 clones; around 94% are singletons. Sequencing used peripheral blood, obtained before any cancer treatment. The origin of the receptors is a woman aged 35-75 years with stage I lung adenocarcinoma.

The rearrangement uses TRBV5-1 and TRBJ1-3; maybe TRBD1 (6 bases). The CDR3 spans 15 residues. Germline loops: CDR1 SGHRS, CDR2 YFSETQ. With 4 bases removed from V and 2 bases from J, the gap between germline ends came to 13 bases. Written as DNA, the CDR3 is TGCGCCAGCAGCAACAGGGTAGGAGCTGGAAACACCATATATTTT. Amino acids: CASSNRVGAGNTIYF.

The rearrangement links TRBV7-9 to TRBJ1-2; D is uncertain. The germline V gene encodes CDR1 SEHNR and CDR2 FQNEAQ (reference sequence). The length of the CDR3 is 14 residues. Trimming pared 5 bases from V and 1 base from J, leaving 11 bases between. DNA of the CDR3: TGTGCCAGCAGCGACCGGCGAGGTAACTATGGCTACACCTTC. Protein product: CASSDRRGNYGYTF.

The chain uses TRBV9 and TRBJ2-1; maybe TRBD2 (6 bases). Between the trimmed V and J ends, which lost 3 bases and 4 bases, there was a span of 20 bases. This CDR3 has 17 residues. The germline V gene has CDR1 SGDLS and CDR2 YYNGEE. CDR3 in amino acids: CASSGRLVIGGYNEQFF. Written as DNA, the CDR3 is TGTGCCAGCAGCGGACGACTAGTAATCGGGGGTTACAATGAGCAGTTCTTC.

The chain couples TRBV19 to TRBJ2-2; 10 bases fit TRBD2. The germline gives CDR1 LNHDA, CDR2 SQIVND (reference sequence). This CDR3 contains 16 residues. The V segment lost 9 bases and the J segment 6 bases; nucleotides outside the gene matches: 13. CDR3 residues: CASKLPAGGPSGELFF. DNA of the CDR3: TGTGCCAGCAAGCTACCAGCGGGAGGGCCTTCCGGGGAGCTGTTTTTT.

V and J are TRBV19 and TRBJ2-1; D is possibly TRBD1 (6 bases). CDR1 is LNHDA and CDR2 is SQIVND in the germline V gene (reference sequence). The CDR3 is 14 residues long. V lost 3 bases and J lost 2, with 8 bases in between. The CDR3 region has the DNA TGTGCCAGTAGTATGGCAGGGGCCTACAATGAGCAGTTCTTC. This codes for CASSMAGAYNEQFF.

The rearrangement links TRBV7-2 to TRBJ1-6, with D unresolved. Trimming pared 4 bases from V and 6 bases from J, leaving 10 bases between. The CDR3 runs to 14 residues. In germline, CDR1 is SGHTA, CDR2 FQGNSA. The chain's CDR3 is CASSSDHINSPLHF. The CDR3 bases are TGTGCCAGCAGCTCGGATCATATTAATTCACCCCTCCACTTT. Combining the CDR3 with reference TRBV7-2 and TRBJ1-6 gives the whole variable domain GAGVSQSPSNKVTEKGKDVELRCDPISGHTALYWYRQSLGQGLEFLIYFQGNSAPDKSGLPSDRFSAERTGGSVSTLTIQRTQQEDSAVYLCASSSDHINSPLHFGNGTRLTVT.

The chain has TRBV7-2 and TRBJ1-1, with 8 bases lining up with TRBD1. From germline, CDR1 is SGHTA and CDR2 FQGNSA. This CDR3 comprises 14 residues. V shed 5 bases, J shed 3 bases, and the junction held 5 bases outside the gene matches. The chain's CDR3 is CASSMDRVYTEAFF. As DNA, the CDR3 is TGTGCCAGCAGCATGGACAGGGTTTACACTGAAGCTTTCTTT.

The rearrangement uses TRBV4-3 and TRBJ1-6; TRBD1 is a possible D gene (5 bases). There are 16 residues in the CDR3. Germline V lookup: CDR1 LGHNA, CDR2 YSLEER. V lost 0 bases and J 10 bases, leaving 16 bases between the germline ends. The DNA of the CDR3 is TGCGCCAGCAGCCAAGAAGGACACGCCGCCGTCTCACCCCTCCACTTT. It specifies CASSQEGHAAVSPLHF.

The chain carries TRBV6-5 and TRBJ1-2, with TRBD1 as a possible D gene (6 bases). This CDR3 is built from 15 residues. Between the trimmed V and J ends, which lost 6 bases and 1 base, there was a span of 15 bases. Per germline, CDR1 MNHEY and CDR2 SVGAGI. In DNA form, the CDR3 reads TGTGCCAGCAGACAACAGGGCTTTTTTAACTATGGCTACACCTTC. Encoded protein: CASRQQGFFNYGYTF.

This clone was counted between two and nine times. This chain links TRBV9 with TRBJ1-2; D is unclear. The CDR3 has 12 amino acids. Germline V gene data show CDR1 as SGDLS and CDR2 as YYNGEE. V was cut by 1 base and J by 14 bases, with 15 bases left in between. The CDR3 sequence is CASSVRGKSLTF. The CDR3 bases are TGTGCCAGCAGCGTACGGGGTAAGAGCCTAACCTTC.

The chain combines TRBV7-8 with TRBJ2-3, with 12 bases that match TRBD2. Germline V CDR1 and CDR2: SGHVS, FQNEAQ. The CDR3 consists of 16 residues. Trimming removed 4 bases from V and 6 bases from J; junction bases left unmatched: 8. CDR3 residues: CASSSARLAGGDTQYF. Here the CDR3 DNA reads TGTGCCAGCAGCTCGGCAAGGCTAGCGGGAGGGGATACGCAGTATTTT.

This clone has a single count. The chain employs TRBV18 and TRBJ1-1, with 8 nucleotides matching TRBD1. The V and J ends lost 5 bases and 0 bases, in that order; junction bases with no gene match: 8. CDR1 and CDR2 (germline): KGHSH, LQKENI. This CDR3 comprises 16 residues. The CDR3 DNA sequence: TGTGCCAGCTCAGCCAGAGGGGACAGGTTGAACACTGAAGCTTTCTTT. It encodes CASSARGDRLNTEAFF.

The CDR3 here is CASSFDGGYGYTF. The CDR3 coding sequence is TGTGCCAGCAGCTTTGACGGGGGCTATGGCTACACCTTC. The chain joins TRBV7-9 to TRBJ1-2; tentatively, D is TRBD1 (5 bases). This CDR3 spans 13 amino acids. Germline V gene data show CDR1 as SEHNR and CDR2 as FQNEAQ (reference sequence). Trimming took 3 bases from V and 4 from J, leaving 9 bases between them.

The CDR3 DNA follows: TGTGCCAGCAGCGTAGAGCAGGGCCTGGGCACAGATACGCAGTATTTT. Its translation: CASSVEQGLGTDTQYF. This chain connects TRBV9 to TRBJ2-3; a weak D match, TRBD1 (5 bases). Trimming took 0 bases from V and 1 from J, leaving 12 bases between them. CDR1 is SGDLS, CDR2 YYNGEE, per germline. This CDR3 has 16 amino acids. The entire variable domain, with the rest obtained from reference TRBV9 and TRBJ2-3, is as follows: DSGVTQTPKHLITATGQRVTLRCSPRSGDLSVYWYQQSLDQGLQFLIQYYNGEERAKGNILERFSAQQFPDLHSELNLSSLELGDSALYFCASSVEQGLGTDTQYFGPGTRLTVL.